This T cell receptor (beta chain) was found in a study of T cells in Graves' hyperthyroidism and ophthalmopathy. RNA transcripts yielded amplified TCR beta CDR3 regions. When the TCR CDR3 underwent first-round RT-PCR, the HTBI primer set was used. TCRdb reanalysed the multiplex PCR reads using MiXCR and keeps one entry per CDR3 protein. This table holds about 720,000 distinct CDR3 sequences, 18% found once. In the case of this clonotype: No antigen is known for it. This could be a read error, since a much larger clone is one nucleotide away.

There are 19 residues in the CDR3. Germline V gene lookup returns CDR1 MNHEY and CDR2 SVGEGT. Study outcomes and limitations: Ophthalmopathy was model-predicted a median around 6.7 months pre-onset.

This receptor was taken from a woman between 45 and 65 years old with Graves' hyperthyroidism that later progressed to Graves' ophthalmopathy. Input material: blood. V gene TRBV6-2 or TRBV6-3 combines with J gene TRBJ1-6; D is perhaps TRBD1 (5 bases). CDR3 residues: CVSSYPAGSGGKYNSPLHF. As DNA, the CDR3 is TGTGTCAGCAGTTACCCCGCCGGATCTGGGGGAAAGTATAATTCACCCCTCCACTTT.